The clone carrying this TCR beta chain has a handful of counts. With 6 bases clipped from V and 2 bases from J, the junction kept 7 bases outside the gene matches. Germline CDR1 reads MNHNS; CDR2 reads SASEGT. This CDR3 has 15 residues. The data were taken from a study of T cells in Graves' hyperthyroidism and ophthalmopathy. RNA transcripts served as the template for amplifying TCR beta CDR3 regions. A set of HTBI primers served as the primers for a first-round RT-PCR of the TCR CDR3. TCRdb fed the multiplex PCR reads into MiXCR, producing one record per CDR3 protein. The profile shows under 650,000 distinct CDR3 sequences, 15% to 20% of them singletons. In patients aged 18 to 65, hyperthyroidism was newly diagnosed, with duration under 2 months. Diagnoses were established using clinical symptoms, serum thyroxine and TRAb, thyroid ultrasound and orbital computed tomography.

V and J are TRBV6-1 and TRBJ2-1; 7 nucleotides match TRBD1. The sequencing sample was made of blood. The receptor comes from a woman aged 25 to 39 with Graves' hyperthyroidism. As DNA, the CDR3 is TGTGCCAGCAGCATAGGGACAGCCGCCTACAATGAGCAGTTCTTC. Amino acid sequence: CASSIGTAAYNEQFF.